The TCR beta chain under discussion was sequenced for a study of blood T cell repertoires in COVID-19. The CDR3 consists of 13 residues. V was cut by 6 bases and J by 9 bases, with 17 bases left in between. In germline, CDR1 is LNHDA, CDR2 SQIVND (reference sequence). This clone was recorded once. Original handling: Counts of nucleated cells, estimated from reference gene primer amplification, were obtained. Generated by immunoSEQ multiplex PCR, the TCRdb table keeps only in-frame clones and is missing some. V and J calls and clone size are copied from that table; D and trimming were computed from the DNA. The sample comprises about 140,000 clones, approximately 85% of which are singletons, and less than 3% rests with the top ten.

The sequence was obtained from a middle-aged man with acute or convalescent COVID-19. The V gene is TRBV19, the J gene TRBJ1-2, with a tentative D call TRBD1 (5 bases). Sequencing was carried out using peripheral blood. CDR3 region: CASSPDSERSYTF. CDR3 nucleotides: TGTGCCAGTAGCCCCGACAGTGAGAGAAGCTACACCTTC.